The 8 T cell receptor beta chains below come from one sample, sequenced in a study of blood T cell repertoires in COVID-19. Assay: immunoSEQ multiplex PCR; the TCRdb copy retains only in-frame clones and omits some. The sample records about 500,000 clones, 85% to 90% being singletons. Sequenced sample: peripheral blood. The source of these receptors is a woman aged 50 to 65 with COVID-19, enrolled during active disease.

Concerning this clone: A much larger clone sits a single nucleotide away, making a read error possible. This sample also contains other DNA sequences that code for the same CDR3. The V call is TRBV3-1 (or the pseudogene TRBV3-2), the J call TRBJ2-7; D is unclear. Germline V lookup: CDR1 LGHDT, CDR2 YNNKEL (reference sequence). Trimming stripped 2 bases from V and 4 bases from J, with 3 bases between. This CDR3 has 11 residues. CDR3 nucleotides: TGTGCCAGCAGCCAACATTACGAGCAGTACTTC. It encodes CASSQHYEQYF.

This clone was found a few times. This chain links TRBV7-9 with TRBJ2-7; D gene uncertain. Germline lookup yields CDR1 SEHNR and CDR2 FQNEAQ (reference sequence). Trimming removed 3 bases from V and 6 bases from J, with 9 bases in between. There are 12 residues in the CDR3. CDR3 protein: CASSLEFFEQYF. CDR3 nucleotide sequence: TGTGCCAGCAGCTTGGAGTTTTTCGAGCAGTACTTC.

The chain recombines TRBV5-1 with TRBJ2-7; 14 nucleotides line up with TRBD2. Germline V gives CDR1 SGHRS, CDR2 YFSETQ. J gave up 3 bases and V 4 bases, and 9 bases lay outside the gene matches. The CDR3 consists of 17 residues. The CDR3 here is CASSPGGLAGANYEQYF. The CDR3, as DNA: TGCGCCAGCAGCCCGGGGGGACTAGCGGGAGCTAACTACGAGCAGTACTTC. The full variable domain, its missing parts supplied by reference TRBV5-1 and TRBJ2-7, is KAGVTQTPRYLIKTRGQQVTLSCSPISGHRSVSWYQQTPGQGLQFLFEYFSETQRNKGNFPGRFSGRQFSNSRSEMNVSTLELGDSALYLCASSPGGLAGANYEQYFGPGTRLTVT.

J is TRBJ2-6 and V is TRBV5-6; maybe TRBD2 (5 bases). The germline gives CDR1 SGHDT, CDR2 YYEEEE. V gave up 6 bases and J gave up 4 bases, with 11 bases separating them. This CDR3 is built from 14 residues. CDR3 DNA sequence: TGTGCCAGCATCGAGGGTGCCGGGGCCAACGTCCTGACTTTC. Encoded protein: CASIEGAGANVLTF.

The V call is TRBV28, the J call TRBJ1-3; D uncertain. The CDR3 is 15 amino acids. V shed 6 bases and J shed 0 bases, with 12 bases lying between them. CDR1 and CDR2 (germline): MDHEN, SYDVKM. CDR3 sequence: CASSPLGGSGNTIYF. CDR3 DNA sequence: TGTGCCAGCAGCCCCCTCGGTGGCTCTGGAAACACCATATATTTT.

The sample holds one count of this clone. The CDR3 DNA is TGTGCCAGCAGTTACCGCGACAGGTTTGGCGGCTACACCTTC. Translating it yields CASSYRDRFGGYTF. J is TRBJ1-2 and V is TRBV6-5; D is possibly TRBD1 (6 bases). The CDR3 loop spans 14 amino acids. Per germline, CDR1 MNHEY and CDR2 SVGAGI. V lost 2 bases and J 8 bases, leaving 15 bases between the germline ends.

The V and J genes are TRBV2 and TRBJ2-7, with 7 positions matching TRBD1. The junction had 5 bases not matched to a gene; V was cut back by 8 bases and J by 1 base. Germline CDR1 SNHLY, CDR2 FYNNEI. CDR3 length: 13 amino acids. In DNA, the CDR3 is TGTGCCAGCCTCAGGGACAGTTCCTACGAGCAGTACTTC. This translates into CASLRDSSYEQYF.

This chain connects TRBV6-6 to TRBJ1-1; maybe TRBD1 (6 bases). This CDR3 has 14 residues. Germline assignment: CDR1 MNHNY and CDR2 SVGAGI (reference sequence). With 5 bases removed from V and 3 bases from J, the gap between germline ends came to 13 bases. CDR3 DNA sequence: TGTGCCAGCAGTAATACAGGGTCGGACACTGAAGCTTTCTTT. Protein sequence: CASSNTGSDTEAFF.